The present entry profiles one TCR beta chain with its context. The antigen remains unidentified. Germline values: CDR1 ENHRY, CDR2 SYGVKD. V shed 9 bases and J 1 base; nucleotides not matched to a gene: 8. The CDR3 is 14 residues long. Patients with ophthalmopathy all had a Clinical Activity Score of at least 3, a NOSPECS grade of at least 4 and duration under 3 months. Clinical symptoms, serum thyroxine and TRAb, thyroid ultrasound and orbital computed tomography together formed the diagnostic basis. This entry comes from a study of T cells in Graves' hyperthyroidism and ophthalmopathy. Study information: Prior to any treatment, at the point of initial diagnosis, peripheral blood was collected.

Study-wide findings and caveats: A model of 13 V-J features distinguished ophthalmopathy from stable hyperthyroidism.

Amplification of TCR beta CDR3 regions used RNA as the template. First-round RT-PCR with HTBI primers amplified the TCR CDR3 region. TCRdb re-called the multiplex PCR reads through MiXCR, storing one row per CDR3 protein. The data contain approximately 570,000 distinct CDR3 sequences, just under 20% of them singletons. Sequencing was carried out using blood. This receptor was taken from a man aged 40-49 years with Graves' ophthalmopathy. V usage is TRBV10-3 and J usage is TRBJ1-1, with 7 bases matching TRBD1. Here the CDR3 reads CAIHPGQTNTEAFF. The CDR3 bases are TGTGCCATACACCCGGGACAGACGAACACTGAAGCTTTCTTT.